This T cell receptor (beta chain) derives from a study of neurological immune-mediated disorders. This clonotype was observed at least ten times. TCRdb reprocessed the 5' RACE reads with MiXCR, giving one entry per CDR3 protein. This sample has 50,000 to 60,000 distinct CDR3 sequences, with under 5% found just once. V shed 1 base and J shed 5 bases, with 12 bases lying between them. CDR1 and CDR2 from the germline V gene are SGHRS and YFSETQ. The CDR3 consists of 15 residues. V gene TRBV5-1 combines with J gene TRBJ2-2; D is perhaps TRBD1 (6 bases). This receptor was taken from a woman aged 35 to 49 with multiple sclerosis. Sequencing was performed on CD4+ T cells from blood. CDR3 in DNA: TGCGCCAGCAGCTTGATTGGGCAGGGGACCGGGGAGCTGTTTTTT. Amino acid sequence: CASSLIGQGTGELFF.